What follows is one TCR beta chain and its context. In TCRdb, the reads were re-called with MiXCR into one record per CDR3 protein. The sample has fewer than 700,000 distinct CDR3 sequences, less than 25% seen once. This sample is drawn from a study of T cell repertoires in cytomegalovirus infection. The CDR3 is 16 amino acids. V was shortened by 7 bases and J by 4 bases, with 21 bases between the two germline ends. This sequence joins TRBV12-3 or TRBV12-4 and TRBJ2-3, with a weak D call TRBD1 (5 bases). Material for sequencing was CD8+ T cells from PBMCs. The clonotype was recovered from a human donor in good health (CMV status not recorded). Some clones in this sample may be carry-over from other donors' samples. This CDR3 is CASKGSGWGGADTQYF. CDR3 nucleotides: TGTGCCAGCAAGGGGTCAGGTTGGGGTGGCGCAGATACGCAGTATTTT.